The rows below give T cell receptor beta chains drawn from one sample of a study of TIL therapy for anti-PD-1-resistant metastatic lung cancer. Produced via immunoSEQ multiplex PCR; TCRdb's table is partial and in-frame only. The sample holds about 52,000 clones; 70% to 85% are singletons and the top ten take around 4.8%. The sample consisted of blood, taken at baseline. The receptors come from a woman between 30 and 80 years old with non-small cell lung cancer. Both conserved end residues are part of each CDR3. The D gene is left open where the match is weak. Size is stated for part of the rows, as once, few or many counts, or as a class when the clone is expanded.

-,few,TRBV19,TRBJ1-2,TGTGCCAGTAGTATTCCCGGCGGACGGGTCTATGGCTACACCTTC,CASSIPGGRVYGYTF
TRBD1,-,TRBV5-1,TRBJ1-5,TGCGCCAGCAGCTTGGAAGGACAGGACAATCAGCCCCAGCATTTT,CASSLEGQDNQPQHF
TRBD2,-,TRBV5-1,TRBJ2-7,TGCGCCAGCAGCTTTCGAACTAGCGGGGGGAACTACGAGCAGTACTTC,CASSFRTSGGNYEQYF
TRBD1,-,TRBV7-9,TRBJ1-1,TGTGCCAGCAGCTTGACAGGGGGCGGGGGCACTGAAGCTTTCTTT,CASSLTGGGGTEAFF
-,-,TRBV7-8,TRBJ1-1,TGTGCCAGCAGCTTATCAGGGATCAGGAACACTGAAGCTTTCTTT,CASSLSGIRNTEAFF
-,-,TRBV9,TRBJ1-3,TGTGCCAGCAGCTCTCTAGACAGGTCCAGCTCTGGAAACACCATATATTTT,CASSSLDRSSSGNTIYF
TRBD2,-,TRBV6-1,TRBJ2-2,TGTGCCAGCACCTCAACTAGCGGAGGAACCGGGGAGCTGTTTTTT,CASTSTSGGTGELFF
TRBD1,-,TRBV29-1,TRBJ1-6,TGCAGCGTAGCCGGGACAGGGGGCTCACCCCTCCACTTT,CSVAGTGGSPLHF
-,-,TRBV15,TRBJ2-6,TGTGCCACCAGCAGGGTCTCTGGGGCCAACGTCCTGACTTTC,CATSRVSGANVLTF
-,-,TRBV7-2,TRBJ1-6,TGTGCCAGCAGCTTGTTTGGAGGGACTAATTCACCCCTCCACTTT,CASSLFGGTNSPLHF
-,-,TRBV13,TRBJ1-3,TGTGCCAGCAGTCGTACAGAGGCTGGAAACACCATATATTTT,CASSRTEAGNTIYF
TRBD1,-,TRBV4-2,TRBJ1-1,TGTGCCAGCAGCCAAGAGGATATGACAGGGGGGAACACTGAAGCTTTCTTT,CASSQEDMTGGNTEAFF